This T cell receptor (beta chain) was identified during a study of PD-1 blockade in mismatch repair-deficient tumors listed by TCRdb under 2017. In the study overall: Between late 2013 and 2016, the trial enrolled approximately 86 consecutive patients with roughly twelve types of mismatch repair-deficient cancer, all of whom had received prior treatment and were progressing. Tumor-associated T cell clones were tracked in the peripheral blood of patients responding to PD-1 blockade by deep sequencing of TCR CDR3 regions. Overall results and qualifications from the work: Clones residing in the tumor, which were often undetectable in blood before treatment, expanded quickly after pembrolizumab and then contracted, generally before radiologic responses.

For every enrolled patient, mismatch repair deficiency was confirmed by either polymerase chain reaction or immunohistochemistry. TCR sequencing was performed for three patients who responded to pembrolizumab therapy. The phase II trial prospectively tested pembrolizumab PD-1 blockade in advanced mismatch repair-deficient cancers regardless of tissue of origin. Peripheral blood T cell samples were gathered serially, both before PD-1 blockade started and at multiple time points afterward. Blood sampling time points were reported as weeks after the first dose of pembrolizumab. The method behind the library was the immunoSEQ multiplex PCR assay. TCRdb mirrors the immuneACCESS table, restricted to in-frame sequences. Some clones are absent from its copies; in checked studies, under half trace to an unresolved V gene, and the reason for the others is unknown. The sample has approximately 100,000 clones on record, 82% of them singletons. The top ten clonotypes cover about 6.3% of the sample.

With regard to this clone: The antigen it binds to is not known. No base quality values were provided; no much bigger clone lies one nucleotide off. The sample holds other DNA sequences that translate to the same CDR3.

The sample here was peripheral blood, taken 30 to 36 weeks after starting pembrolizumab. The clonotype was recovered from an adult with mismatch repair-deficient cancer.

The sequence in DNA is TGTGCCTGGACTCGTCAAGAGACCCAGTACTTC. This sequence encodes CAWTRQETQYF. Recombination joined TRBV30 with TRBJ2-5; a confident D gene designation cannot be given. Its CDR3 holds 11 amino acids, cysteine through phenylalanine. This entry keeps only the CDR3 DNA: 33 bases, framed from base 1. The germline V gene (reference sequence) supplies CDR1 GTSNPN and CDR2 SVGIG. At the junction V is shortened by 4 bases and J by 2 bases, with 5 bases in between.